Presented here are 16 T cell receptor beta chains from one specimen sequenced in a study of blood T cell repertoires in COVID-19. The protocol was immunoSEQ multiplex PCR, while the TCRdb copy is restricted to in-frame clones and leaves out a portion. The top ten clones hold around 10% of a sample with under 80,000 clones, around 80% of them seen once. The sequenced material came from peripheral blood. The receptors originated from a human donor in a cohort sampled during active COVID-19.

The chain recombines TRBV15 with TRBJ1-4, with unresolved D. V lost 0 bases to trimming and J lost 1 base, with 6 bases between them. The length of the CDR3 is 15 residues. Germline CDR1 and CDR2: LNHNV and YYDKDF (reference sequence). The CDR3 DNA reads TGTGCCACCAGCAGAGAAACCAGAACTAATGAAAAACTGTTTTTT. Amino acid sequence: CATSRETRTNEKLFF.

V is TRBV6-1 and J is TRBJ2-1; 8 positions match TRBD1. With 2 bases clipped from V and 6 bases from J, the junction kept 6 bases outside the gene matches. CDR3 length: 15 amino acids. CDR1 MNHNS and CDR2 SASEGT come from the germline V gene. CDR3 residues: CASSEQGALSNEQFF. The DNA of the CDR3 is TGTGCCAGCAGTGAACAGGGGGCCTTGAGCAATGAGCAGTTCTTC.

This clone was seen a handful of times. The rearrangement links TRBV5-1 to TRBJ2-7; D might be TRBD2 (6 bases). Between the trimmed V and J ends, which lost 4 bases and 4 bases, there was a span of 18 bases. This CDR3 is built from 15 residues. Germline V gene sequence: CDR1 SGHRS, CDR2 YFSETQ. CDR3 sequence reads: CASSPSLGGRYEQYF. In DNA form, the CDR3 reads TGCGCCAGCAGCCCCTCCCTCGGGGGTAGATACGAGCAGTACTTC. Combining the CDR3 with reference TRBV5-1 and TRBJ2-7 gives the whole variable domain KAGVTQTPRYLIKTRGQQVTLSCSPISGHRSVSWYQQTPGQGLQFLFEYFSETQRNKGNFPGRFSGRQFSNSRSEMNVSTLELGDSALYLCASSPSLGGRYEQYFGPGTRLTVT.

The rearrangement joins TRBV6-6 to TRBJ2-7, with TRBD1 identical over 8 bases. Unmatched junction bases numbered 1, after V lost 5 bases and J lost 1 base. The V gene's germline CDR1 is MNHNY and CDR2 SVGAGI (reference sequence). This CDR3 is built from 13 residues. The CDR3 nucleotides read TGTGCCAGCAGTAGGGACAGGTCCTACGAGCAGTACTTC. This encodes CASSRDRSYEQYF.

There are a few counts of this clone. V gene TRBV5-4 combines with J gene TRBJ2-7; weak D call: TRBD2 (6 bases). The CDR3 length is 15 residues. With 4 bases removed from V and 6 bases from J, the gap between germline ends came to 20 bases. Germline loops: CDR1 SGHNT, CDR2 YYREEE (reference sequence). The CDR3 DNA reads as TGTGCCAGCAGCGGCGACTGGGCGGGAACGGGCGAGCAGTACTTC. Protein sequence: CASSGDWAGTGEQYF.

CDR3 DNA sequence: TGCGCCAGCAGCTTGCTGGACACCACGCAAGAGACCCAGTACTTC. Amino acids: CASSLLDTTQETQYF. The chain is built from TRBV5-1 and TRBJ2-5; tentative D call: TRBD1 (5 bases). The CDR3 has 15 amino acids. The germline gives CDR1 SGHRS, CDR2 YFSETQ. With 1 base removed from V and 2 bases from J, the gap between germline ends came to 12 bases.

This clone was seen many times. The chain combines TRBV7-2 with TRBJ1-2; 7 nucleotides align to TRBD1. The CDR3 spans 13 residues. Germline V lookup: CDR1 SGHTA, CDR2 FQGNSA. Unmatched junction bases numbered 8, after V lost 5 bases and J lost 8 bases. CDR3 in DNA: TGTGCCAGCAGCCCACAGGGGCGATGGGGCTACACCTTC. Amino acid sequence: CASSPQGRWGYTF.

In its sample, this clone was seen a few times. The V and J genes are TRBV18 and TRBJ2-5, with 11 bases aligning to TRBD1. Per the germline V gene, CDR1 is KGHSH and CDR2 is LQKENI. With 6 bases clipped from V and 6 bases from J, the junction kept 9 bases outside the gene matches. This CDR3 has 15 residues. The DNA for the CDR3 is TGTGCCAGCTCGCGAAAAGGGACAGGGGGACAGACCCAGTACTTC. Translation: CASSRKGTGGQTQYF.

This clone appeared once. The V call is TRBV12-3 or TRBV12-4, the J call TRBJ1-2; D ambiguous. The CDR3 has 13 amino acids. With 1 base removed from V and 8 bases from J, the gap between germline ends came to 11 bases. The CDR3 sequence is CASSLGGSDGYTF. CDR3 nucleotide sequence: TGTGCCAGCAGTTTAGGAGGGTCTGACGGCTACACCTTC.

The V call is TRBV6-5, the J call TRBJ2-7; unclear D gene. Germline CDR1 reads MNHEY; CDR2 reads SVGAGI. The CDR3 contains 13 residues. The V end lost 5 bases, the J end lost 2 bases, and 10 bases lay between the germline ends. CDR3 bases: TGTGCCAGCAGTACTATCTCTGCCTACGAGCAGTACTTC. This translates into CASSTISAYEQYF.

J is TRBJ2-7 and V is TRBV3-1 (or the pseudogene TRBV3-2); 11 nucleotides match TRBD1. With V trimmed by 4 bases and J by 4 bases, 3 bases remained unmatched. The CDR3 is 14 residues long. The germline CDR1 and CDR2 sequences are LGHDT and YNNKEL (reference sequence). Written as DNA, the CDR3 is TGTGCCAGCAGCCGGGACAGGGGGGCTTACGAGCAGTACTTC. Amino acid sequence: CASSRDRGAYEQYF.

The chain is built from TRBV4-3 and TRBJ1-4; 7 bases are a match to TRBD1. Per the germline V gene, CDR1 is LGHNA and CDR2 is YSLEER. There are 15 residues in the CDR3. V was clipped by 3 bases and J by 3 bases; unmatched bases: 4. CDR3 sequence reads: CASSQTGTPNEKLFF. The CDR3 nucleotides are TGCGCCAGCAGCCAGACAGGGACCCCTAATGAAAAACTGTTTTTT.

V and J are TRBV19 and TRBJ2-2, with 11 bases lining up with TRBD2. Germline loops: CDR1 LNHDA, CDR2 SQIVND (reference sequence). V was clipped by 6 bases and J by 0 bases; unmatched bases: 9. The CDR3 spans 18 residues. The CDR3 nucleotides are TGTGCCAGTAGCTCCCCCCGGACTAGCGGGTCGAACACCGGGGAGCTGTTTTTT. This encodes CASSSPRTSGSNTGELFF. The full variable domain, its missing parts supplied by reference TRBV19 and TRBJ2-2, is DGGITQSPKYLFRKEGQNVTLSCEQNLNHDAMYWYRQDPGQGLRLIYYSQIVNDFQKGDIAEGYSVSREKKESFPLTVTSAQKNPTAFYLCASSSPRTSGSNTGELFFGEGSRLTVL.

The chain uses TRBV5-1 and TRBJ2-7; the match to TRBD1 covers 12 bases. The CDR3 extends over 15 amino acids. The trim removed 4 bases at V and 6 bases at J, leaving 8 bases unmatched. From germline, CDR1 is SGHRS and CDR2 YFSETQ. CDR3: CASSAQGGQGAEQYF. CDR3 nucleotides: TGCGCCAGCAGCGCCCAAGGGGGACAGGGGGCCGAGCAGTACTTC.

The chain couples TRBV7-2 to TRBJ1-3; no definite D call. Germline V gene sequence: CDR1 SGHTA, CDR2 FQGNSA. The CDR3 is 15 residues long. The germline V and J ends were trimmed by 3 bases and 4 bases, with 13 bases remaining between them. In DNA form, the CDR3 reads TGTGCCAGCAGCTTTGACTCCAGCCTCGGAAACACCATATATTTT. Encoded protein: CASSFDSSLGNTIYF.

The chain recombines TRBV5-5 with TRBJ2-5; TRBD2 matches 7 bases. Germline assignment: CDR1 SGHKS and CDR2 YYEKEE (reference sequence). Trimming took 0 bases from V and 5 from J; bases not matched to a gene: 1. This CDR3 has 13 residues. The DNA for the CDR3 is TGTGCCAGCAGCTTGGGACTAGCTGAGACCCAGTACTTC. Protein sequence: CASSLGLAETQYF.